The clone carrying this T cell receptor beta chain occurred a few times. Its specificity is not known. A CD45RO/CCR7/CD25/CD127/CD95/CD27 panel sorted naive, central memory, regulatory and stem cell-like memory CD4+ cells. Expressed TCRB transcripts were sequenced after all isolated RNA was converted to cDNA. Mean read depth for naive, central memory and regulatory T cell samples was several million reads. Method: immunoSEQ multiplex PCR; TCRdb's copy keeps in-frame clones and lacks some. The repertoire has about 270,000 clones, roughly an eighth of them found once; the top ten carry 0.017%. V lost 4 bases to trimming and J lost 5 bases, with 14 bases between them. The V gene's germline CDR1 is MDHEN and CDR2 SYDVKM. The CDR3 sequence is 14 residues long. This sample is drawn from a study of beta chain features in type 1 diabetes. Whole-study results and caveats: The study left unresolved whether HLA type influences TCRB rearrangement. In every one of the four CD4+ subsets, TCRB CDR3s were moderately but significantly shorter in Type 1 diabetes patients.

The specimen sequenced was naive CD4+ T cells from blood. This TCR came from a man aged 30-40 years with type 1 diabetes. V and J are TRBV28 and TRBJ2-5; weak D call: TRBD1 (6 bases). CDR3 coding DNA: TGTGCCAGCAGTTGGGGGCCGGTTTTGGAGACCCAGTACTTC. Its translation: CASSWGPVLETQYF.